The clone carrying this TCR beta chain showed up many times. The antigen remains unidentified. TCRbeta libraries were built with three rounds of nested PCR, modified from ARM-PCR. TCRdb recomputed calls from the multiplex PCR reads with MiXCR, one row per CDR3 protein. The data contain roughly 90,000 distinct CDR3 sequences, around three quarters of them seen just once; the ten biggest clones take up 21%. No cell sorting was done before RNA was extracted from the tissue. The normal lung tissue was taken more than 3 cm from the tumor edge. Donors were chemotherapy-naive, newly diagnosed lung cancer surgical patients in China, August–late 2014. The data were obtained in a study of tumor and adjacent non-tumor tissue in lung cancer. Overall study findings and caveats: Compared with tumor, normal lung showed significantly lower TCR diversity. Normal lung showed higher cumulative top 100 clone frequency than tumor.

V lost 0 bases, J lost 5 bases, and 10 bases stayed unmatched. The germline gives CDR1 SGHRS, CDR2 YFSETQ. This CDR3 has 16 amino acids. The sequencing sample was made of distant non-tumor lung tissue. The sequence derives from a woman aged 50 to 65 with non-small cell lung cancer. The chain employs TRBV5-1 and TRBJ2-5; 7 bases fit TRBD2. The CDR3 here is CASSLAPASGAETQYF. DNA of the CDR3: TGCGCCAGCAGCTTGGCCCCGGCTAGCGGAGCGGAGACCCAGTACTTC.